This TCR beta chain was sequenced in a study of blood T cell repertoires in COVID-19. Trimming cost V 6 bases and J 7 bases; bases outside gene matches: 15. The CDR3 extends over 16 amino acids. Germline values: CDR1 SGHAT, CDR2 FQDESV (reference sequence). Produced via immunoSEQ multiplex PCR; TCRdb's table is partial and in-frame only. Among about 90,000 clones listed, 70% to 90% were seen once. The sequenced sample consisted of peripheral blood. The rearrangement joins TRBV11-1 to TRBJ2-1; TRBD2 matches at 7 bases. This receptor was obtained from a man aged 80 or over with acute or convalescent COVID-19. The CDR3: CASSRRPLAAKNEQFF. The CDR3 DNA sequence: TGTGCCAGCAGTCGAAGACCCCTAGCGGCTAAAAATGAGCAGTTCTTC. The variable domain in full, completed from reference TRBV11-1 and TRBJ2-1, reads EAEVAQSPRYKITEKSQAVAFWCDPISGHATLYWYRQILGQGPELLVQFQDESVVDDSQLPKDRFSAERLKGVDSTLKIQPAELGDSAMYLCASSRRPLAAKNEQFFGPGTRLTVL.